A selection of T cell receptor beta chains follows, all from one sample in a study of T cell responses to AZD1222 COVID-19 vaccine. TCRdb's table, derived via immunoSEQ multiplex PCR, lists solely in-frame clones and lacks some. The sample contains 120,000 or so clones, approximately 92% of which appear only once. The sequenced sample was peripheral blood, obtained 28 days after the second AZD1222 dose. The receptor source for this set is an adult who received the AZD1222 COVID-19 vaccine. Both conserved end residues are part of each CDR3. Each record gives: J gene, V gene, CDR3 protein.

j_gene: TRBJ1-1
v_gene: TRBV6-5
CDR3aa: CASSLQGAWNEAFF

j_gene: TRBJ2-1
v_gene: TRBV21-1
CDR3aa: CASSLRGGAAYEQFF

j_gene: TRBJ2-5
v_gene: TRBV6-2/TRBV6-3
CDR3aa: CASSYVAARKETQYF

j_gene: TRBJ1-2
v_gene: TRBV5-8
CDR3aa: CASSKPGAYGYTF

j_gene: TRBJ1-2
v_gene: TRBV5-1
CDR3aa: CASSQGQSYGYTF

j_gene: TRBJ2-3
v_gene: TRBV2
CDR3aa: CADRRGGRTDTQYF

j_gene: TRBJ2-2
v_gene: TRBV5-4
CDR3aa: CASGDYTGELFF

j_gene: TRBJ2-7
v_gene: TRBV18
CDR3aa: CASSGDRTNARFYEQYF

j_gene: TRBJ1-6
v_gene: TRBV5-1
CDR3aa: CASSSGTALNSPLHF

j_gene: TRBJ2-1
v_gene: TRBV19
CDR3aa: CASSLVQGVYNEQFF

j_gene: TRBJ2-7
v_gene: TRBV5-1
CDR3aa: CASSARQGNYYEQYF

j_gene: TRBJ2-7
v_gene: TRBV18
CDR3aa: CASSPYSGGDEQYF

j_gene: TRBJ1-1
v_gene: TRBV12-3/TRBV12-4
CDR3aa: CASSLAGDTEAFF

j_gene: TRBJ2-3
v_gene: TRBV11-3
CDR3aa: CASSSHRGTDTQYF

j_gene: TRBJ2-3
v_gene: TRBV19
CDR3aa: CASSIGWGLTDTQYF

j_gene: TRBJ2-7
v_gene: TRBV7-9
CDR3aa: CASSPKGGAFPYEQYF

j_gene: TRBJ1-1
v_gene: TRBV6-5
CDR3aa: CASSRGTGDTEAFF

j_gene: TRBJ1-3
v_gene: TRBV6-2/TRBV6-3
CDR3aa: CASSYLTAGRGNTIYF

j_gene: TRBJ1-6
v_gene: TRBV27
CDR3aa: CASSLSSYNSPLHF

j_gene: TRBJ2-7
v_gene: TRBV12-3/TRBV12-4
CDR3aa: CASSLGQTYEQYF